The next 9 T cell receptor beta chains were all read from a single sample in a study of T-cell reconstitution after alpha-beta-depleted transplantation in children. Researchers prepared the TCRbeta library using unique molecular identifiers, the study reports. Each CDR3 protein gets one entry after TCRdb re-called the PCR reads with MiXCR. The repertoire includes over 200,000 distinct CDR3 sequences, 11% of them detected once, and roughly 28% sits in the top ten. Sequenced here: PBMCs, sampled before TCRalphabeta/CD19-depleted stem cell transplant. All receptors come from a child in the first two years of life with acute myeloid leukemia, due to receive a stem cell transplant.

This clonotype was seen repeatedly, ten times or more. The chain's CDR3 is CASSYSYGAPNTEAFF. As DNA, the CDR3 is TGTGCCAGCAGTTACAGCTATGGGGCCCCCAACACTGAAGCTTTCTTT. The V call is TRBV6-5, the J call TRBJ1-1, with a weak D call TRBD1 (5 bases). This CDR3 spans 16 amino acids. Germline V gene sequence: CDR1 MNHEY, CDR2 SVGAGI. V shed 2 bases and J shed 2 bases, with 15 bases lying between them.

This clonotype was seen at least ten times. The rearrangement uses TRBV7-8 and TRBJ1-4, with D perhaps matching TRBD1 (6 bases). The CDR3 spans 15 residues. V shed 2 bases and J shed 6 bases, with 13 bases lying between them. CDR1 and CDR2 from the germline V gene are SGHVS and FQNEAQ. The DNA of the CDR3 is TGTGCCAGCAGCTTACAAGGGGGTGGGGATGAAAAACTGTTTTTT. It encodes CASSLQGGGDEKLFF.

This clonotype was seen many times. This chain uses TRBV11-2 with TRBJ2-7; 10 positions match TRBD2. J gave up 1 base and V 1 base, and 7 bases lay outside the gene matches. Per germline, CDR1 SGHAT and CDR2 FQNNGV. The CDR3 spans 17 residues. The CDR3 bases are TGTGCCAGCAGCTTAGCTTACGGGACTAGCGTTTCCTACGAGCAGTACTTC. It specifies CASSLAYGTSVSYEQYF.

This clonotype came up many times. The J gene is TRBJ1-2, the V gene TRBV28; D not resolved. The V end was cut by 3 bases, the J end by 2 bases, with 10 bases between. The CDR3 is 14 residues long. CDR1 and CDR2 (germline): MDHEN, SYDVKM. CDR3 DNA: TGTGCCAGCAGTTTGAACGGACGGAACTATGGCTACACCTTC. It is translated as CASSLNGRNYGYTF.

This clonotype has a count of ten or more. The genes are TRBV29-1 and TRBJ2-5; 12 bases are a match to TRBD2. The junction had 4 bases not matched to a gene; V was cut back by 7 bases and J by 4 bases. Germline V CDR1 and CDR2: SQVTM, ANQGSEA. The CDR3 length is 13 residues. The CDR3 DNA sequence: TGCAGCGGTGGGGGACTAGCGGGAGAGACCCAGTACTTC. Its protein is CSGGGLAGETQYF.

There are many counts of this clonotype. The chain employs TRBV2 and TRBJ2-2, with 8 bases lining up with TRBD2. Germline V gene data show CDR1 as SNHLY and CDR2 as FYNNEI. V trimming: 5 bases; J trimming: 3 bases; junction bases outside the gene matches: 5. The length of the CDR3 is 15 residues. CDR3 loop: CASSRSGIDTGELFF. CDR3 bases: TGTGCCAGCAGTCGTAGCGGGATTGACACCGGGGAGCTGTTTTTT.

This clonotype was detected ten times or more. The chain uses TRBV28 and TRBJ2-5; no firm D call. Germline V gives CDR1 MDHEN, CDR2 SYDVKM. Trimming shortened V by 5 bases and J by 4 bases, and 11 bases separated the two germline ends. There are 13 residues in the CDR3. DNA of the CDR3: TGTGCCAGCAGTAGCCGACTGAGAGAGACCCAGTACTTC. Protein sequence: CASSSRLRETQYF. Looking up the rest from reference TRBV28 and TRBJ2-5 gives the full variable domain: DVKVTQSSRYLVKRTGEKVFLECVQDMDHENMFWYRQDPGLGLRLIYFSYDVKMKEKGDIPEGYSVSREKKERFSLILESASTNQTSMYLCASSSRLRETQYFGPGTRLLVL.

This clonotype was found many times. The chain couples TRBV10-2 to TRBJ2-1; unclear D gene. With 4 bases removed from V and 0 bases from J, the gap between germline ends came to 7 bases. This CDR3 region has 14 residues. Germline loops: CDR1 WSHSY, CDR2 SAAADI. The CDR3 is CASSATASYNEQFF. As DNA, the CDR3 is TGCGCCAGCAGTGCTACAGCCTCCTACAATGAGCAGTTCTTC.

A note on this clonotype: This may be a read error, as it is one base from a much larger clone. The chain links TRBV5-5 to TRBJ1-3; D perhaps matches TRBD1 (6 bases). The V gene's germline CDR1 is SGHKS and CDR2 YYEKEE (reference sequence). This CDR3 region has 17 residues. Trimming took 0 bases from V and 2 from J, leaving 15 bases between them. The CDR3 reads CASSLAGEAGAGNTIYF. DNA for the CDR3: TGTGCCAGCAGCTTGGCCGGAGAGGCAGGGGCTGGAAACACCATATATTTT. Complete variable domain (other parts from reference TRBV5-5 and TRBJ1-3): DAGVTQSPTHLIKTRGQQVTLRCSPISGHKSVSWYQQVLGQGPQFIFQYYEKEERGRGNFPDRFSARQFPNYSSELNVNALLLGDSALYLCASSLAGEAGAGNTIYFGEGSWLTVV.